One T cell receptor beta chain is described in this entry. A J-beta primer mix and a sample-barcoded 5' primer were used in a second PCR of roughly 6 to 11 cycles. TCRdb fed the 5' RACE reads into MiXCR, producing one record per CDR3 protein. The data show about 1.4 million distinct CDR3 sequences, with 45% to 70% seen just once and 6.7% held by the top ten. Germline trimming cut 5 bases from V and 0 bases from J; bases unmatched to any gene: 6. Germline V CDR1 and CDR2: MGHDK, SYGVNS. The CDR3 covers 16 residues. The source of the sample is a study of blood T cells in healthy people across ages. The sample comprised blood. The source of this sequence is a man aged 18 to 30 in good health. The J gene is TRBJ1-4, the V gene TRBV25-1, with 7 bases matching TRBD1. The CDR3 DNA is TGTGCCAGCAGTAAGGGACAGAAGGCAACTAATGAAAAACTGTTTTTT. Translation gives CASSKGQKATNEKLFF.